This T cell receptor beta chain was observed in a study of T-cell reconstitution after alpha-beta-depleted transplantation in children. Study conclusions and caveats: Two months or so post-transplant, alpha-beta T cells reportedly derived from several hundred expanded graft clones. For some patients, TCRbeta diversity was high at day 60 because of recipient T cells and thymic progenitors that survived. After one year, T-cell counts and TCRbeta diversity mostly came from new T cells.

This clonotype occurred many times. Its antigen is unknown. The CDR3 is 15 residues long. The V gene's germline CDR1 is MGHDK and CDR2 SYGVNS. V gave up 5 bases and J gave up 0 bases, with 10 bases separating them. For TCRbeta, the library was prepared with unique molecular identifiers. In TCRdb, the PCR reads were re-called with MiXCR into one record per CDR3 protein. The data contain 780,000 or so distinct CDR3 sequences, approximately 15% of them singletons. This clonotype originated in a male patient between 5 and 17 years old who had a stem cell transplant for acute lymphoblastic leukemia, so the T cells may come from the graft donor. This sequence joins TRBV25-1 and TRBJ2-2, with a possible D match to TRBD1 (6 bases). The specimen was PBMCs, mostly from graft donor cells, collected 360 days after TCRalphabeta/CD19-depleted stem cell transplant. This CDR3 is CASSSRTANTGELFF. The CDR3 coding sequence is TGTGCCAGCAGTTCAAGGACAGCGAACACCGGGGAGCTGTTTTTT.